A selection of T cell receptor beta chains follows, all from one sample in a study of vaccination and CD4 T cells after COVID-19. Each CDR3 protein is one row after TCRdb ran MiXCR on the PCR reads. The data show about 13,000 distinct CDR3 sequences, under 65% seen once. Antigen specificity for these receptors is unknown. The material sequenced was CD4+ T cells from blood, cultured in vitro. All receptors come from a human donor who had recovered from COVID-19. Each CDR3 is given with its conserved first and last residue. Each record gives: J gene, V gene, D gene, clone size, CDR3 DNA, CDR3 protein. The D gene is left open where the match is weak. Clone size is stated in some rows and not others, as once, few, many or a class when expanded.

j_call: TRBJ2-2
v_call: TRBV20-1
d_call: -
clone_size: -
cdr3_nt: TGCAGTGCTAGCGTATCTGGGGGTGAGGACACCGGGGAGCTGTTTTTT
cdr3_aa: CSASVSGGEDTGELFF

j_call: TRBJ1-1
v_call: TRBV28
d_call: TRBD1
clone_size: -
cdr3_nt: TGTGCCAGCAGCTCCTGGACAGGGGGGGAAACTGAAGCTTTCTTT
cdr3_aa: CASSSWTGGETEAFF

j_call: TRBJ2-3
v_call: TRBV20-1
d_call: -
clone_size: few
cdr3_nt: TGCAGTGCTTGGCGCGGGAAGTACACAGATACGCAGTATTTT
cdr3_aa: CSAWRGKYTDTQYF

j_call: TRBJ1-2
v_call: TRBV20-1
d_call: TRBD1
clone_size: -
cdr3_nt: TGCAGTGCTAGAGGTCCTCCCGGGACAGGGGGCCTTATTAACTATGGCTACACCTTC
cdr3_aa: CSARGPPGTGGLINYGYTF

j_call: TRBJ2-7
v_call: TRBV6-1
d_call: -
clone_size: -
cdr3_nt: TGTGCCAGCAGTGAAGCGCTGGGGCCAACCGAGCAGTACTTC
cdr3_aa: CASSEALGPTEQYF

j_call: TRBJ1-5
v_call: TRBV5-1
d_call: -
clone_size: -
cdr3_nt: TGCGCCAGCAGCTTGGACGACAGAGTCAATCAGCCCCAGCATTTT
cdr3_aa: CASSLDDRVNQPQHF

j_call: TRBJ2-1
v_call: TRBV2
d_call: -
clone_size: few
cdr3_nt: TGTGCCAGCAGAGGTGCTGTCGAGGAGTTCTTC
cdr3_aa: CASRGAVEEFF

j_call: TRBJ2-1
v_call: TRBV2
d_call: -
clone_size: -
cdr3_nt: TGTGCCAGCACCCTTAACCCCTACAATGAGCAGTTCTTC
cdr3_aa: CASTLNPYNEQFF